This is a list of T cell receptor beta chains from one sample in a study of T cells in Graves' hyperthyroidism and ophthalmopathy. TCRdb re-called the multiplex PCR reads through MiXCR, storing one row per CDR3 protein. The table records 450,000 to 650,000 distinct CDR3 sequences, 17% of them present only once. The sample taken for sequencing was blood. The receptors were sampled from a woman between 18 and 30 years old with Graves' ophthalmopathy. The CDR3 runs from the conserved cysteine through the conserved F or W. A D gene is named only where the DNA matches it firmly.

v_gene	d_gene	j_gene	CDR3aa
TRBV5-5	-	TRBJ2-3	CASSTLDTQYF
TRBV28	-	TRBJ2-3	CASLRQEGSDTQYF
TRBV30	-	TRBJ1-2	CAWSLLGGYTF
TRBV6-4	TRBD2	TRBJ2-3	CASSATSGGTDTQYF
TRBV30	TRBD1	TRBJ1-2	CAWDRGVYGYTF
TRBV11-2	TRBD1	TRBJ1-1	CASSSDRGADEAFF
TRBV2	-	TRBJ2-5	CASSDFSLGTQYF
TRBV30	TRBD1	TRBJ1-2	CAWSFPGTGNRGYTF
TRBV10-3	-	TRBJ1-6	CAISVGDSPLHF
TRBV5-1	TRBD1	TRBJ1-1	CASSGYRGVNTEAFF
TRBV5-1	-	TRBJ2-2	CASSLEGKGTGELFF
TRBV28	TRBD1	TRBJ2-7	CASNKDRDSTSTYEQYF
TRBV5-6	-	TRBJ2-5	CASSLGLQETQYF
TRBV28	TRBD2	TRBJ2-2	CASRMGTAGLLTLVTGELLF
TRBV4-2	-	TRBJ1-3	CASSRDGTTSGNTIYF
TRBV27	TRBD2	TRBJ2-5	CASSPISGADQETQYF
TRBV6-5	-	TRBJ2-7	CASSYWGEEQYF
TRBV4-2	-	TRBJ1-6	CASSQVGRTDNSPLHF
TRBV7-8	TRBD2	TRBJ2-1	CASSRTSGRVGEQFF
TRBV12-3/TRBV12-4	-	TRBJ2-1	CASSLWQGTNEQFF
TRBV4-3	TRBD2	TRBJ2-1	CASSQGVRGTSGYNEQFF
TRBV19	-	TRBJ1-1	CASSIARNTEAFF